The source of this T cell receptor beta chain is a study of blood T cell repertoires in COVID-19. In germline, CDR1 is MNHEY, CDR2 SMNVEV (reference sequence). Between the trimmed V and J ends, which lost 3 bases and 4 bases, there was a span of 12 bases. CDR3 size: 14 residues. Libraries were prepared by immunoSEQ multiplex PCR; TCRdb keeps only in-frame clonotypes and omits some of them. This sample carries 300,000 to 350,000 clones, roughly nine tenths of them seen once, and the ten largest clones take 3% to 4.5%. This TCR came from a woman between 55 and 75 years old with COVID-19, enrolled during active disease. Input material: peripheral blood. The rearrangement joins TRBV27 to TRBJ1-1, with D uncertain. The CDR3 DNA reads as TGTGCCAGCAGTTTTCGCCGGGAGGGCACTGAAGCTTTCTTT. This gives the protein CASSFRREGTEAFF.